This TCR beta chain was identified in a study of cytomegalovirus exposure and HLA in healthy donors. Overall study results and limits: Some V segments, TRBV6-2 and TRBV6-3 among them, were indistinguishable and were therefore excluded. Roughly even sequencing depth across donors was the assumption behind the presence/absence analyses.

In this sample, this clone turned up once. Its antigen remains unidentified. These donors counted as nominally healthy when sampled, but unrecorded immune exposures were likely. Amplification used 60 Vbeta primers and 13 Jbeta primers. This table comes from immunoSEQ multiplex PCR, and its TCRdb copy is limited to in-frame clones, with some not included. The sample lists approximately 150,000 clones; 80% to 85% were seen once. The V and J ends lost 2 bases and 2 bases respectively, with 13 bases between them. The CDR3 sequence is 15 residues long. The V gene's germline CDR1 is SGHNT and CDR2 YYREEE (reference sequence).

This TCR was sampled from a boy younger than 10 in good health and CMV-seronegative. What was sequenced was PBMCs. V is TRBV5-4 and J is TRBJ1-2, with D unresolved. The CDR3 coding sequence is TGTGCCAGCAGCTTAGACGGGGTTAAGAACTATGGCTACACCTTC. Translated, it gives CASSLDGVKNYGYTF.